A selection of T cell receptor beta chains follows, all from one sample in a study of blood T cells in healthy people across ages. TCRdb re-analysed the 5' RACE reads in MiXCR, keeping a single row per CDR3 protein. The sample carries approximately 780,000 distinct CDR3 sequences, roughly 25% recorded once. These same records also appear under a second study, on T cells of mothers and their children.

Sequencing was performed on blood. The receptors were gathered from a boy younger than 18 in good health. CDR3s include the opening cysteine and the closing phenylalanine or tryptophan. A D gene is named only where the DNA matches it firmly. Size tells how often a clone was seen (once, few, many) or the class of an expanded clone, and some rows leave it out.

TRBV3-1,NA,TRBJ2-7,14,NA,CASSSGRGPHEQYF,TGTGCCAGCAGCTCGGGGAGGGGGCCCCACGAGCAGTACTTC
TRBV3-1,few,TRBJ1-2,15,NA,CASSQDGGQLNGYTF,TGTGCCAGCAGCCAAGATGGAGGTCAATTAAATGGCTACACCTTC
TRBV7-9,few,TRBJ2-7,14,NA,CASSLAQPVGEQYF,TGTGCCAGCAGCTTAGCGCAACCGGTGGGCGAGCAGTACTTC
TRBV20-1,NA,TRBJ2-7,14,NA,CSARAGGQIDEQYF,TGCAGTGCTAGAGCTGGGGGGCAGATCGACGAGCAGTACTTC
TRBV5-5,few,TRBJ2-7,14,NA,CASRGGGPKYEQYF,TGTGCCAGCAGGGGAGGGGGTCCCAAATACGAGCAGTACTTC
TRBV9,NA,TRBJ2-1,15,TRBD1,CASSARTGRSNEQFF,TGTGCCAGCAGCGCACGGACAGGGAGGTCCAATGAGCAGTTCTTC
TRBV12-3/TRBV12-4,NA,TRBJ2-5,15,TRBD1,CASSPTGVGLETQYF,TGTGCCAGCAGCCCGACAGGGGTAGGATTGGAGACCCAGTACTTC
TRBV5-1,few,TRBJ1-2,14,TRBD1,CASSAGQGSYGYTF,TGCGCCAGCAGCGCCGGACAGGGGTCCTATGGCTACACCTTC
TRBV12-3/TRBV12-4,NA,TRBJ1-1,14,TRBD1,CASSPRTGMTEAFF,TGTGCCAGCAGTCCGAGGACAGGGATGACTGAAGCTTTCTTT
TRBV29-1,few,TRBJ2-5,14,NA,CSVEDLQIQETQYF,TGCAGCGTTGAAGATCTGCAGATTCAAGAGACCCAGTACTTC
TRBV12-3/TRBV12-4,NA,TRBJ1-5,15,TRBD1,CASSSGQGADQPQHF,TGTGCCAGCAGTTCTGGACAGGGGGCAGATCAGCCCCAGCATTTT
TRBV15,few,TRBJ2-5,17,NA,CATSRDPWGEAQETQYF,TGTGCCACCAGCAGAGATCCGTGGGGTGAAGCGCAGGAGACCCAGTACTTC
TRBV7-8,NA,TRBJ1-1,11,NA,CASSYRDQAFF,TGTGCCAGCAGCTACAGGGACCAAGCTTTCTTT
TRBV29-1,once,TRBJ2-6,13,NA,CSVATTGANVLTF,TGCAGCGTGGCAACTACCGGGGCCAACGTCCTGACTTTC
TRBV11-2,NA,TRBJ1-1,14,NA,CASSWPGAYTEAFF,TGTGCCAGCAGCTGGCCGGGGGCGTACACTGAAGCTTTCTTT
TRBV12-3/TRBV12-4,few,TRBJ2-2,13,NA,CASTHTSTGELFF,TGTGCCAGCACGCACACTTCCACCGGGGAGCTGTTTTTT
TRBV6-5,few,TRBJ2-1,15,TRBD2,CASSQGTSAYNEQFF,TGTGCCAGCAGCCAAGGGACTAGCGCTTACAATGAGCAGTTCTTC
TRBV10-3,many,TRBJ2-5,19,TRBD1,CAISGAGTPGQAFGETQYF,TGTGCCATCAGTGGCGCGGGGACTCCGGGACAGGCCTTTGGGGAGACCCAGTACTTC
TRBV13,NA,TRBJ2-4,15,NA,CASSPSDMRKNIQYF,TGTGCCAGCAGCCCCTCGGACATGCGGAAAAACATTCAGTACTTC
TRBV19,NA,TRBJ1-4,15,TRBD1,CASSERTGVGEKLFF,TGTGCCAGTAGTGAACGGACAGGAGTCGGCGAAAAACTGTTTTTT
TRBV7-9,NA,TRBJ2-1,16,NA,CASSSPQGGSYNEQFF,TGTGCCAGCAGCTCGCCGCAGGGCGGCTCCTACAATGAGCAGTTCTTC
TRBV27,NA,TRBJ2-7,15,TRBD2,CASRDSGGLNYEQYF,TGTGCCAGCAGGGACAGCGGGGGGTTAAACTACGAGCAGTACTTC
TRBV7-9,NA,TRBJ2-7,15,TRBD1,CASSPPPGQGNEQYF,TGTGCCAGCAGCCCCCCCCCGGGACAGGGGAACGAGCAGTACTTC
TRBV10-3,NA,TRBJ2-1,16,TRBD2,CAIGGLAGGRYNEQFF,TGTGCCATCGGTGGACTAGCGGGGGGGCGGTACAATGAGCAGTTCTTC
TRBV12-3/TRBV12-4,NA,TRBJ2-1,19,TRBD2,CASSPGRRGLAGDYNEQFF,TGTGCCAGCAGCCCAGGGCGCAGGGGACTAGCGGGGGATTACAATGAGCAGTTCTTC
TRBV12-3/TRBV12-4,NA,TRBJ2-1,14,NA,CASSPEWGPSEQFF,TGTGCCAGCAGTCCGGAATGGGGACCCTCAGAGCAGTTCTTC
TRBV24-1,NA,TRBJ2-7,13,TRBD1,CATDRGPAYERYF,TGTGCCACCGACAGGGGTCCGGCCTACGAGCGGTACTTC
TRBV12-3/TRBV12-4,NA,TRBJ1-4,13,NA,CATGGSDNEKLFF,TGTGCCACGGGCGGGTCGGATAATGAAAAACTGTTTTTT
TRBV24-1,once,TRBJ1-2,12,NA,CATSGGRFGYTF,TGTGCCACCAGTGGGGGGAGGTTTGGCTACACCTTC
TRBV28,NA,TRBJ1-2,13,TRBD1,CASRTGISYGYTF,TGTGCCAGCAGGACAGGGATTTCTTATGGCTACACCTTC
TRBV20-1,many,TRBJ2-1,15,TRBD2,CSANSGIWTSSEQFF,TGCAGTGCCAATTCGGGTATTTGGACTAGTAGTGAGCAGTTCTTC
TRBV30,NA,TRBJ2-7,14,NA,CAWDTMGGSDEQYF,TGTGCCTGGGACACCATGGGTGGTAGTGACGAGCAGTACTTC
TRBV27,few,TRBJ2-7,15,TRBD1,CASSPLSDRDNEQYF,TGTGCCAGCAGTCCGCTCTCGGACAGGGACAACGAGCAGTACTTC
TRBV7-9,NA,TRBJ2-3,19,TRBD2,CASSSIGLIAGNSKDTQYF,TGTGCCAGCAGTTCAATCGGCCTCATAGCGGGGAATTCCAAAGATACGCAGTATTTT
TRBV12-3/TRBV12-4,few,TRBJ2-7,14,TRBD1,CASSPGQESYEQYF,TGTGCCAGCAGTCCGGGACAGGAATCCTACGAGCAGTACTTC
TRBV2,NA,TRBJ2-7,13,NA,CASIPDQPGEQYF,TGTGCCAGCATCCCGGACCAACCGGGCGAGCAGTACTTC
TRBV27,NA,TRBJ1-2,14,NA,CASSLWGTNYGYTF,TGTGCCAGCAGTTTATGGGGCACTAACTATGGCTACACCTTC
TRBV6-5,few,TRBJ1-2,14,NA,CASSLDTPNGGYTF,TGTGCCAGCAGTCTGGACACACCAAACGGGGGCTACACCTTC